One T cell receptor (beta chain) is described in this entry. The data originate from a study of blood T cell repertoires in COVID-19. Study in general: Samples of COVID-19 (acute and convalescent) were obtained from the United States, Italy and Spain.

Per the original methods: Amplification from reference gene primers served as the basis for estimated nucleated cell counts. Generated by immunoSEQ multiplex PCR, the TCRdb table keeps only in-frame clones and is missing some. V and J calls and clone size follow that table, whereas D and trimming were derived from the DNA. The sample consists of about 120,000 clones, approximately 81% of them appearing once. This receptor was obtained from a man aged 40-49 years with active or convalescent COVID-19. The sample consisted of peripheral blood.

Written as DNA, the CDR3 is TGTGCCAGCAGCCGGACAGGGGGTCCAGATACGCAGTATTTT. Translation gives CASSRTGGPDTQYF. The chain recombines TRBV7-3 with TRBJ2-3; TRBD1 aligns across 10 bases. Germline trimming cut 5 bases from V and 4 bases from J; bases unmatched to any gene: 3. This CDR3 is 14 amino acids long. The germline CDR1 and CDR2 sequences are SGHTA and FQGTGA.